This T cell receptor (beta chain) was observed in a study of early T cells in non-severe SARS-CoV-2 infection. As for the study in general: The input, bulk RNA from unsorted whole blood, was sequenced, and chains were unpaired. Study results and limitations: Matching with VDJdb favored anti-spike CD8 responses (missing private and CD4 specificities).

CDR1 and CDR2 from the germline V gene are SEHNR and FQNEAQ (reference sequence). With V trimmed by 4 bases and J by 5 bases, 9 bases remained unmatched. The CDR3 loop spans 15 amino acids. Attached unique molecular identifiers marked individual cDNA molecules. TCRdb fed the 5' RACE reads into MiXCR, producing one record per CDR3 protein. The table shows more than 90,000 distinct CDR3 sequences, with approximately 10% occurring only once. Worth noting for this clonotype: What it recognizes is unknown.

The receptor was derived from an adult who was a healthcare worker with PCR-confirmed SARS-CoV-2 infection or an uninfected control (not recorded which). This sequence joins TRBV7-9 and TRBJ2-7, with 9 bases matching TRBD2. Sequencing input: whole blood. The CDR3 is CASSSPRTSEHEQYF. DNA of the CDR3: TGTGCCAGCAGCTCGCCCCGGACTAGCGAGCACGAGCAGTACTTC.